This T cell receptor (beta chain) was sequenced in a study of cytomegalovirus exposure and HLA in healthy donors. Study-level information: As released early, the data held some 85 million unique TCRs from HLA-typed donors.

The PCR was carried out with 60 Vbeta primers and 13 Jbeta primers. Sequencing was performed with immunoSEQ multiplex PCR; in TCRdb, only in-frame clones are kept and a portion is missing. In the table there are roughly 120,000 clones, around a tenth of which are singletons. Study-wide findings and caveats: In presence/absence analyses, roughly uniform sequencing depth across donors was assumed. Reportedly, fewer N-insertions than the roughly 700-donor mean appeared in an Asian-associated ancestry cluster in a later analysis. Most TCR sequences were uncommon, yet certain public TCRs appeared in many donors.

The V gene's germline CDR1 is MNHNY and CDR2 SVGAGI (reference sequence). CDR3 length: 16 amino acids. As regards this clone: Its antigen is unknown.

Material: PBMCs. The rearrangement uses TRBV6-6 and TRBJ2-5, with TRBD2 identical over 9 bases. The J call may be wrong; the DNA end is better matched by TRBJ2-7. The clonotype comes from a man aged 25-45 years in good health and CMV-seronegative. CDR3 amino acids: CASSYFLAGEGYEQYF. Written as DNA, the CDR3 is TGTGCCAGCAGTTACTTCTTAGCGGGAGAGGGCTACGAGCAGTACTTC.